The sample holds one count of the clone carrying this T cell receptor beta chain. The CDR3 covers 14 residues. The germline V gene has CDR1 SNHLY and CDR2 FYNNEI. Trimming cost V 4 bases and J 4 bases, with 11 bases left between them. The sample comes from a study of blood T cell repertoires in COVID-19. Study at large: Samples of COVID-19 (acute and convalescent) were obtained from the United States, Italy and Spain. The analysed material was cDNA or gDNA that came from T cells, B-cell-depleted T cells, or PBMCs.

In the authors' workflow: The assay estimated nucleated cells by amplifying reference gene primers. Profiling relied on immunoSEQ multiplex PCR, and the TCRdb table lists in-frame clones only, not all of them. D and trimming were read from the DNA, whereas the V and J calls and clone size are those reported in that table. The sample gives about 130,000 clones, roughly four fifths of which show up once; over 9.5% is in the top ten. The sequenced material came from peripheral blood. The source of this sequence is a man between 60 and 70 years old with acute or convalescent COVID-19. The chain recombines TRBV2 with TRBJ2-1; a weak D match, TRBD1 (6 bases). In nucleotides, the CDR3 is TGTGCCAGCAGTGGACAGGAGAGATACAATGAGCAGTTCTTC. Amino acid sequence: CASSGQERYNEQFF.